This T cell receptor beta chain is from a study of vaccination effects on CD4 cells after COVID-19. Overall study results and limits: The study had few convalescent patients and no early post-infection timepoints.

Libraries were prepared by immunoSEQ multiplex PCR; TCRdb keeps only in-frame clonotypes and omits some of them. The sample has 20,000 to 25,000 clones, under 85% seen once. Sequencing was preceded by expansion of antigen-specific CD4+ T cells with viral peptide pools in the ViraFEST assay. Cultured cells yielded isolated CD4+ T cells after approximately nine days. Each vaccine recipient was nucleocapsid antibody negative and had no prior SARS-CoV-2 infection. Per the germline V gene, CDR1 is SGHAT and CDR2 is FQNNGV. Trimming removed 7 bases from V and 6 bases from J, with 16 bases in between. CDR3 size: 13 residues. As to this clone: Antigen specificity is unknown.

The specimen comprised CD4+ T cells from PBMCs cultured with HCoV-NL63 spike peptides, sampled before COVID-19 vaccination. This chain joins TRBV11-2 and TRBJ2-7; D perhaps matches TRBD2 (7 bases). This clonotype was sampled from a human donor who received a COVID-19 vaccine. The CDR3 loop reads CASNPRGAGEQYF. CDR3 sequence (DNA): TGTGCCAGCAACCCCCGGGGGGCGGGCGAGCAGTACTTC.